These 12 T cell receptor beta chains came from one sample sequenced in a study of cytomegalovirus exposure and HLA in healthy donors. A multiplex PCR was run with 60 Vbeta primers and 13 Jbeta primers. Measured with immunoSEQ multiplex PCR; TCRdb has only the in-frame clones, and not every one. The table lists roughly 90,000 clones, approximately 84% of them singletons, with 2.1% in the top ten. The sequenced sample was PBMCs. Source of these receptors: a man between 18 and 29 years old in good health and CMV-seronegative.

The V call is TRBV28, the J call TRBJ1-2, with D possibly matching TRBD1 (5 bases). Germline CDR1 reads MDHEN; CDR2 reads SYDVKM. V was cut by 6 bases and J by 7 bases, with 15 bases left in between. This CDR3 has 13 amino acids. Here the CDR3 DNA reads TGTGCCAGCAGCCCCGGGGGGACGGGTGGCTACACCTTC. This translates into CASSPGGTGGYTF.

The chain carries TRBV5-4 and TRBJ1-6; D may be TRBD1 (5 bases). The CDR3 runs to 18 residues. V lost 2 bases and J 0 bases, leaving 15 bases between the germline ends. Germline CDR1 and CDR2: SGHNT and YYREEE (reference sequence). CDR3 sequence reads: CASSLQVFRSSYNSPLHF. CDR3 bases: TGTGCCAGCAGCTTACAGGTGTTTCGGAGCTCCTATAATTCACCCCTCCACTTT.

This rearrangement joins TRBV6-1 to TRBJ1-6; 7 nucleotides align to TRBD1. The CDR3 loop spans 14 amino acids. J lost 7 bases, V lost 5 bases, and 5 bases had no gene match. CDR1 MNHNS and CDR2 SASEGT come from the germline V gene. CDR3 sequence: CASSPGTVNSPLHF. Written as DNA, the CDR3 is TGTGCCAGCAGTCCCGGGACAGTCAATTCACCCCTCCACTTT.

This chain uses TRBV4-1 with TRBJ1-2; a possible D gene is TRBD1 (5 bases). Trimming left V 0 bases short and J 8 bases short, with 16 bases between. Germline V gene sequence: CDR1 MGHRA, CDR2 YSYEKL. This CDR3 spans 15 amino acids. The CDR3 coding sequence is TGCGCCAGCAGCCAAGATCCCGCAAGGGGATGGGGCTACACCTTC. Translation: CASSQDPARGWGYTF.

V is TRBV19 and J is TRBJ1-1; weak D call: TRBD1 (6 bases). Germline V CDR1 and CDR2: LNHDA, SQIVND (reference sequence). This CDR3 spans 14 amino acids. V lost 5 bases and J 2 bases, leaving 12 bases between the germline ends. The CDR3 loop is CASSGARGNTEAFF. CDR3 DNA sequence: TGTGCCAGTAGTGGGGCCAGGGGAAACACTGAAGCTTTCTTT.

V is TRBV5-8 and J is TRBJ1-5, with TRBD1 matching over 9 bases. This CDR3 has 16 residues. The ends lost 1 base at V and 3 bases at J; junction bases unmatched: 5. Germline V gene sequence: CDR1 SGHTS, CDR2 YDEGEE. CDR3: CASSLWGQGSNQPQHF. For the CDR3, the DNA is TGTGCCAGCAGCTTGTGGGGACAGGGTTCCAATCAGCCCCAGCATTTT.

This sequence joins TRBV7-2 and TRBJ2-2; 7 bases agree with TRBD1. CDR1 and CDR2 (germline): SGHTA, FQGNSA. Unmatched junction bases numbered 8, after V lost 5 bases and J lost 2 bases. There are 16 residues in the CDR3. The CDR3 reads CASSVNGQANTGELFF. CDR3 sequence (DNA): TGTGCCAGCAGCGTTAACGGACAGGCCAACACCGGGGAGCTGTTTTTT.

The chain joins TRBV2 to TRBJ2-1, with D maybe TRBD2 (6 bases). The V gene's germline CDR1 is SNHLY and CDR2 FYNNEI. The germline V and J ends were trimmed by 4 bases and 0 bases, with 10 bases remaining between them. The CDR3 consists of 15 residues. The CDR3 protein is CASSVGGSSYNEQFF. The CDR3 DNA reads as TGTGCCAGCAGTGTCGGGGGAAGCTCCTACAATGAGCAGTTCTTC.

This clone is a singleton in its sample. The V gene is TRBV11-2, the J gene TRBJ2-7, with 11 bases identical to TRBD2. Germline V gene data show CDR1 as SGHAT and CDR2 as FQNNGV. This CDR3 has 17 amino acids. Trimming at V came to 5 bases and at J to 4 bases, leaving 13 bases not matched to a gene. In DNA, the CDR3 is TGTGCCAGCAGCGGATTGGGGACTAGCGGCCAAGGTTACGAGCAGTACTTC. Protein product: CASSGLGTSGQGYEQYF.

In this sample, this clone turned up a few times. The CDR3 DNA follows: TGTGCCAGCGGGTGGGAGACTGAAGCTTTCTTT. Translated, it gives CASGWETEAFF. The V call is TRBV7-9, the J call TRBJ1-1; D gene uncertain. Trimming removed 8 bases from V and 5 bases from J, with 9 bases in between. The CDR3 is 11 residues long. Germline V gives CDR1 SEHNR, CDR2 FQNEAQ (reference sequence).

The chain has TRBV30 and TRBJ1-1; TRBD1 matches at 7 bases. The junction had 7 bases not matched to a gene; V was cut back by 6 bases and J by 0 bases. This CDR3 is built from 14 residues. The germline V gene has CDR1 GTSNPN and CDR2 SVGIG (reference sequence). CDR3 in amino acids: CACTFGTVNTEAFF. The DNA for the CDR3 is TGTGCCTGCACGTTCGGGACAGTGAACACTGAAGCTTTCTTT. The full variable domain, in which reference TRBV30 and TRBJ1-1 provide the parts outside the CDR3, is SQTIHQWPATLVQPVGSPLSLECTVEGTSNPNLYWYRQAAGRGLQLLFYSVGIGQISSEVPQNLSASRPQDRQFILSSKKLLLSDSGFYLCACTFGTVNTEAFFGQGTRLTVV.

The V call is TRBV6-5, the J call TRBJ1-2; 7 bases align to TRBD1. Germline loops: CDR1 MNHEY, CDR2 SVGAGI. With 2 bases clipped from V and 0 bases from J, the junction kept 3 bases outside the gene matches. This CDR3 region has 15 residues. CDR3 nucleotide sequence: TGTGCCAGCAGTTACCGGGACAGAACTAACTATGGCTACACCTTC. Protein: CASSYRDRTNYGYTF.